This TCR beta chain was captured in a study of blood T cell repertoires in COVID-19. Study information: Donors in the United States, Italy and Spain gave samples during acute or convalescent COVID-19.

Assay used: immunoSEQ multiplex PCR; TCRdb lists only in-frame clones, some missing. The table includes about 270,000 clones, around 89% detected once. The CDR3 extends over 12 amino acids. Per the germline V gene, CDR1 is LNHDA and CDR2 is SQIVND (reference sequence). Trimming shortened V by 10 bases and J by 7 bases, and 13 bases separated the two germline ends. This chain uses TRBV19 with TRBJ1-4; no firm D call. This clonotype originated in a young woman who had recovered from COVID-19. The sample consisted of PBMCs or T cells enriched from blood (not recorded which). DNA of the CDR3: TGTGCCACCGCAGGAAACCCTGAAAAACTGTTTTTT. It is translated as CATAGNPEKLFF.